The rows below give T cell receptor beta chains drawn from one sample of a study of radiation and T cells in renal cell carcinoma. Measured with immunoSEQ multiplex PCR; TCRdb has only the in-frame clones, and not every one. The sample lists fewer than 200,000 clones, roughly 90% occurring once. The sequences come from blood, collected from a patient whose treatment included radiotherapy and nephrectomy. The receptor source for this set is a woman aged 45-59 years with renal cell carcinoma. The CDR3 runs from the conserved cysteine through the conserved F or W. The D gene is left open where the match is weak. A clone size is listed for some rows: how often the clone was seen (once, few, many), or a class if it is expanded.

D,V,J,size,DNA,CDR3
TRBD2,TRBV7-8,TRBJ2-3,once,TGTGCCAGCAGCTTAGGTTGGCGGGGGGGAAGCACAGATACGCAGTATTTT,CASSLGWRGGSTDTQYF
-,TRBV4-2,TRBJ1-4,-,TGTGCCAGCAGCCGGAACAGCGAGCCGAATGAAAAACTGTTTTTT,CASSRNSEPNEKLFF
TRBD1,TRBV5-1,TRBJ1-1,-,TGCGCCAGCAGCTATCAGGGGGCGGAGAACACTGAAGCTTTCTTT,CASSYQGAENTEAFF
TRBD2,TRBV5-1,TRBJ2-5,-,TGCGCCAGCAGTTTTGCTAGCGGGGGCCAAGAGACCCAGTACTTC,CASSFASGGQETQYF
TRBD1,TRBV19,TRBJ1-6,-,TGTGCCGCGGGGGACAGGGATCATTCACCCCTCCACTTT,CAAGDRDHSPLHF
-,TRBV18,TRBJ2-7,-,TGTGCCAGCTCACCGCAGGGTTGGGCCCAAGGAGAGCAGTACTTC,CASSPQGWAQGEQYF
TRBD1,TRBV2,TRBJ1-6,-,TGTGCCAGCAGGAAAGAGCCCGGGACAGGGGGATCACCCCTCCACTTT,CASRKEPGTGGSPLHF
-,TRBV19,TRBJ2-7,-,TGTGCCAGTAGTTTGAGGGTAAGCTACGAGCAGTACTTC,CASSLRVSYEQYF
-,TRBV14,TRBJ1-2,-,TGTGCCAGCAGCCAAGACCGAGGGGGGCACGATGGCTACACCTTC,CASSQDRGGHDGYTF
-,TRBV11-1,TRBJ1-2,-,TGTGCCAGCAGCAGTCTACCAGGTTCCGCGTTTGGCTACACCTTC,CASSSLPGSAFGYTF
-,TRBV18,TRBJ2-7,-,TGTGCCAGCTCACCACTCGGGGCACAGGCCTACGAGCAGTACTTC,CASSPLGAQAYEQYF
-,TRBV10-3,TRBJ2-7,once,TGTGCCATCAGTGATTCGGGACACACTTTTGGGGAGCAGTACTTC,CAISDSGHTFGEQYF
TRBD1,TRBV6-1,TRBJ2-1,-,TGTGCCAGCAGCCTGACAGGGACCTACAATGAGCAGTTCTTC,CASSLTGTYNEQFF
-,TRBV7-3,TRBJ1-1,-,TGTGCCAGCAGCTTAACTGTAGGTTATGCCACTGAAGCTTTCTTT,CASSLTVGYATEAFF
-,TRBV6-1,TRBJ1-4,-,TGTGCCAGCAGTGAAGCAGGGGAAAAACTGTTTTTT,CASSEAGEKLFF
TRBD1,TRBV19,TRBJ1-1,-,TGTGCCAGTATCCCCCCAGGGGGGTTAGGGGGCGGGTTGGATCCTTTCTTT,CASIPPGGLGGGLDPFF
-,TRBV5-1,TRBJ2-5,-,TGCGCCAGCAGCTTGGAGGCAGGCCAAGAGACCCAGTACTTC,CASSLEAGQETQYF
-,TRBV5-6,TRBJ2-2,-,TGTGCCAGCAGTGGCCAGGTGAACACCGGGGAGCTGTTTTTT,CASSGQVNTGELFF
-,TRBV2,TRBJ1-3,-,TGTGCCAGCAGTGGGGGAAACACCATATATTTT,CASSGGNTIYF
-,TRBV2,TRBJ1-5,-,TGTGCCAGCGGGAGGCAGTTCGATCAGCCCCAGCATTTT,CASGRQFDQPQHF